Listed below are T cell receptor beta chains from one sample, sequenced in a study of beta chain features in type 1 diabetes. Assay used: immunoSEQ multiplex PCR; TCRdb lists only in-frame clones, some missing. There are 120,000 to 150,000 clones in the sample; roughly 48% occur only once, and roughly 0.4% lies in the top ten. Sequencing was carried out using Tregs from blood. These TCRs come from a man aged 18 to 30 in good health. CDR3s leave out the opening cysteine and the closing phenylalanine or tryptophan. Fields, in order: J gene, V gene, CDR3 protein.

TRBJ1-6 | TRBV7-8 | ASSLTIRVGNSPLH
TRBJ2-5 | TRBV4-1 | ASSSRTSGTQETQY
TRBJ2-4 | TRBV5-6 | ASSFGGSGGKNIQY
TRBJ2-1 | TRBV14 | ASSPRRGLDNEQF
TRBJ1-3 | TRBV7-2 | ASSLAGTGGSGNTIY
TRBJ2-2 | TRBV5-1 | ASNTMTGLAQGELF
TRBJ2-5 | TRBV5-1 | ASSSLETQY
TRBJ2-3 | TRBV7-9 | ASIQGGDAQY
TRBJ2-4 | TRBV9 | ASSVGTRVKNIQY
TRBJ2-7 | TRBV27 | ASSSDIFLEQY
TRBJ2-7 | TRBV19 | ASSIRTGDEQY
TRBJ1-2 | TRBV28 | ASSYRGIYYT
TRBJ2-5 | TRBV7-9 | ASSQRKTQY
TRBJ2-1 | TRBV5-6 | ASSLGLAGGPKQF
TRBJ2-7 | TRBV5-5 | ASSLGASGSYSTYEQY
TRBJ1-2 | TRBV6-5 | ASSTWTGPRGYT